A selection of T cell receptor beta chains follows, all from one sample in a study of vaccination effects on CD4 cells after COVID-19. These receptors' antigens are unknown. Sequencing was performed with immunoSEQ multiplex PCR; in TCRdb, only in-frame clones are kept and a portion is missing. The table includes around 33,000 clones, around three fifths detected once. Sequences were derived from CD4+ T cells from PBMCs cultured with SARS-CoV-2 spike peptides, sampled after COVID-19 vaccination. These receptors were taken from a human donor who received a COVID-19 vaccine. CDR3s include the opening cysteine and the closing phenylalanine or tryptophan. D genes are given only for firm matches. Expanded clones are given a class, and other clones once, few, many or no size at all.

V: TRBV5-1
size: few
J: TRBJ2-7
D: NA
DNA: TGCGCCAGCAGCAACAGGGGACTGACCTACGAGCAGTACTTC
CDR3: CASSNRGLTYEQYF

V: TRBV5-1
size: few
J: TRBJ2-3
D: NA
DNA: TGCGCCAGCAGAACAGGGCCTACCTCAGATACGCAGTATTTT
CDR3: CASRTGPTSDTQYF

V: TRBV6-5
size: once
J: TRBJ2-7
D: TRBD2
DNA: TGTGCCAGCAGTTACTCTGGCGGGGGATTCTACGAGCAGTACTTC
CDR3: CASSYSGGGFYEQYF

V: TRBV20-1
size: few
J: TRBJ2-3
D: NA
DNA: TGCAGCTCATGGGGGGCAGATACGCAGTATTTT
CDR3: CSSWGADTQYF

V: TRBV6-5
size: NA
J: TRBJ1-4
D: NA
DNA: TGTGCCGCAAACAGAGCAAATAATGAAAAACTGTTTTTT
CDR3: CAANRANNEKLFF

V: TRBV3-1/TRBV3-2
size: few
J: TRBJ1-5
D: NA
DNA: TGTGCCAGCAGCCAAGGGGATCAGCCCCAGCATTTT
CDR3: CASSQGDQPQHF

V: TRBV2
size: NA
J: TRBJ1-3
D: TRBD1
DNA: TGTGCCAGCAGGAGACAGGGCTCTGGAAACACCATATATTTT
CDR3: CASRRQGSGNTIYF

V: TRBV19
size: NA
J: TRBJ2-7
D: NA
DNA: TGTGCCAGTAGTATTAGTCAGGGTTCCTACGAGCAGTACTTC
CDR3: CASSISQGSYEQYF

V: TRBV2
size: NA
J: TRBJ1-5
D: NA
DNA: TGTGCCAGCAGTACAGGTTCAGGCAATCAGCCCCAGCATTTT
CDR3: CASSTGSGNQPQHF

V: TRBV3-1/TRBV3-2
size: NA
J: TRBJ1-2
D: NA
DNA: TGTGCCAGCAGCCCGACGGACAACTATGGCTACACCTTC
CDR3: CASSPTDNYGYTF

V: TRBV6-4
size: NA
J: TRBJ2-1
D: TRBD2
DNA: TGTGCCAGCAGTGACTCGGGGGGGACCAATGAGCAGTTCTTC
CDR3: CASSDSGGTNEQFF

V: TRBV5-1
size: NA
J: TRBJ2-5
D: TRBD2
DNA: TGCGCCAGCAGCCTCCTTAGCGGGGGGGCCCCGGAGACCCAGTACTTC
CDR3: CASSLLSGGAPETQYF

V: TRBV9
size: NA
J: TRBJ2-1
D: NA
DNA: TGTGCCAGCAGCCCCCCGCGCGCCCTAGGGAACAATGAGCAGTTCTTC
CDR3: CASSPPRALGNNEQFF

V: TRBV6-5
size: once
J: TRBJ1-3
D: NA
DNA: TGTGCCAGCAGCAGATCAGGGCAAGGTGGAAACACCATATATTTT
CDR3: CASSRSGQGGNTIYF

V: TRBV2
size: few
J: TRBJ1-5
D: NA
DNA: TGTGCCAGCAGTGAAGGGCGGGGCACTCAGCCCCAGCATTTT
CDR3: CASSEGRGTQPQHF

V: TRBV7-2
size: NA
J: TRBJ2-5
D: NA
DNA: TGTGCCAGCAGCTTAGGTCTGAGAGAGACCCAGTACTTC
CDR3: CASSLGLRETQYF

V: TRBV12-2
size: few
J: TRBJ1-4
D: NA
DNA: TGTGCAAGTCGACAGACAGAGCTTAATGAAAAACTGTTTTTT
CDR3: CASRQTELNEKLFF

V: TRBV18
size: once
J: TRBJ2-1
D: TRBD1
DNA: TGTGCCAGCTCACCGGACAGGCTCTCGTACAATGAGCAGTTCTTC
CDR3: CASSPDRLSYNEQFF

V: TRBV6-5
size: once
J: TRBJ2-3
D: NA
DNA: TGTGCCGGCGGAGTTGGGGGGGCGGGGACAGATACGCAGTATTTT
CDR3: CAGGVGGAGTDTQYF

V: TRBV6-5
size: NA
J: TRBJ2-1
D: TRBD1
DNA: TGTGCCAGCAGGGGGACAGGGGACAATGAGCAGTTCTTC
CDR3: CASRGTGDNEQFF